The 5 T cell receptor beta chains listed next were all sequenced from one sample in a study of response to subunit inactivated influenza vaccine. TCRdb fed the RT-PCR reads into MiXCR, producing one record per CDR3 protein. The table lists 550,000 to 650,000 distinct CDR3 sequences, about 10% of them singletons, with 10% to 13% in the top ten. Material: PBMCs from blood, obtained on the day of vaccination. All receptors come from a man in his forties or fifties who received an inactivated influenza vaccine.

There are many counts of this clonotype. The chain combines TRBV29-1 with TRBJ1-1, with unresolved D. This CDR3 has 13 residues. Trimming stripped 2 bases from V and 4 bases from J, with 11 bases between. Germline V CDR1 and CDR2: SQVTM, ANQGSEA. The CDR3 loop reads CSVESKLGTEAFF. CDR3 DNA sequence: TGCAGCGTTGAATCTAAGCTTGGCACTGAAGCTTTCTTT.

This clonotype was counted at least ten times. The chain employs TRBV5-1 and TRBJ2-1; the match to TRBD2 covers 8 bases. The CDR3 is made up of 16 amino acids. Per the germline V gene, CDR1 is SGHRS and CDR2 is YFSETQ. The V and J ends lost 0 bases and 3 bases, in that order; junction bases with no gene match: 5. The CDR3 is CASSLEFSGVYNEQFF. DNA for the CDR3: TGCGCCAGCAGCTTGGAGTTTAGCGGGGTCTACAATGAGCAGTTCTTC.

This chain connects TRBV5-1 to TRBJ2-2; a possible D gene is TRBD2 (5 bases). V lost 0 bases to trimming and J lost 4 bases, with 13 bases between them. The CDR3 has 16 residues. Germline CDR1 SGHRS, CDR2 YFSETQ. CDR3 nucleotide sequence: TGCGCCAGCAGCTTGGCCCACGGGGTAGGCACCGGGGAGCTGTTTTTT. It translates to CASSLAHGVGTGELFF.

The chain uses TRBV5-1 and TRBJ2-7; D gene ambiguous. Trimming shortened V by 1 base and J by 6 bases, and 11 bases separated the two germline ends. This CDR3 is built from 13 residues. Germline loops: CDR1 SGHRS, CDR2 YFSETQ. The CDR3 protein is CASSLPPSTEQYF. The CDR3 DNA sequence: TGCGCCAGCAGCTTGCCGCCATCGACCGAGCAGTACTTC.

The rearrangement uses TRBV6-2 or TRBV6-3 and TRBJ2-1; the match to TRBD2 covers 10 bases. Losses at the gene ends were 3 bases for V and 8 bases for J; bases not matched to a gene: 7. Germline V gene lookup returns CDR1 MNHEY and CDR2 SVGEGT. This CDR3 region has 15 residues. The CDR3 region is CASSYYLAGVYEQFF. The CDR3, as DNA: TGTGCCAGCAGTTATTATCTAGCGGGAGTATATGAGCAGTTCTTC.